This T cell receptor (beta chain) is from a study of cytomegalovirus exposure and HLA in healthy donors. For this clone: Its antigen is not identified.

Researchers ran the PCR with 60 Vbeta and 13 Jbeta primers. TCRdb's copy holds only in-frame clones and misses some; the assay was immunoSEQ multiplex PCR. The sample carries approximately 210,000 clones, approximately 82% recorded once. General observations from the study: Later on, an analysis showed TCR association rates differing by HLA locus, with DRB1 the most and HLA-C the fewest. A few chains tied to CMV proved CMV antigen-specific in vitro. Some V segments (TRBV6-2 and TRBV6-3 among them) were excluded as indistinguishable.

This CDR3 contains 13 residues. The germline CDR1 and CDR2 sequences are MDHEN and SYDVKM. V lost 3 bases, J lost 9 bases, and 12 bases lay in between. Whereas donors were nominally healthy upon sampling, unrecorded immune exposures were probable. The sequence was obtained from a woman aged 50 to 60 in good health and CMV-seropositive. Sequencing used PBMCs. The chain combines TRBV28 with TRBJ1-5; D is uncertain. The CDR3 region has the DNA TGTGCCAGCAGTTTTGGGGAGGGAGTGCCCCAGCATTTT. This translates into CASSFGEGVPQHF. Full variable domain (rest looked up from reference TRBV28 and TRBJ1-5): DVKVTQSSRYLVKRTGEKVFLECVQDMDHENMFWYRQDPGLGLRLIYFSYDVKMKEKGDIPEGYSVSREKKERFSLILESASTNQTSMYLCASSFGEGVPQHFGDGTRLSIL.